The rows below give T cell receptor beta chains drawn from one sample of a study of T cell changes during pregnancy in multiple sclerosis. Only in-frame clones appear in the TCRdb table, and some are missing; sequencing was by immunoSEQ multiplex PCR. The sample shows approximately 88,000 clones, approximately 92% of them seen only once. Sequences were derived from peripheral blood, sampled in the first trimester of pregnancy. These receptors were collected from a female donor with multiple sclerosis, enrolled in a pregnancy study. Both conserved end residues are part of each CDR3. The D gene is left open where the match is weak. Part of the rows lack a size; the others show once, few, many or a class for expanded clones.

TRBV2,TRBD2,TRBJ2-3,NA,CASRRLAGETDTQYF,TGTGCCAGCAGAAGACTAGCGGGGGAGACAGATACGCAGTATTTT
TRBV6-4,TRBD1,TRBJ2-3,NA,CASSGQGSTDTQYF,TGTGCCAGCAGTGGACAGGGGAGCACAGATACGCAGTATTTT
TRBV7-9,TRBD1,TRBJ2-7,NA,CASSLAGTGYYEQYF,TGTGCCAGCAGCTTAGCCGGGACAGGGTACTACGAGCAGTACTTC
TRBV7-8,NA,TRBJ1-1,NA,CASSLVEGDTEAFF,TGTGCCAGCAGCTTAGTGGAAGGGGACACTGAAGCTTTCTTT
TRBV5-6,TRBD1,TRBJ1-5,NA,CASSSMTGGNQPQHF,TGTGCCAGCAGCTCGATGACAGGGGGGAATCAGCCCCAGCATTTT
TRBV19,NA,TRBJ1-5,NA,CASSGGAGNQPQHF,TGTGCCAGTAGTGGCGGGGCCGGCAATCAGCCCCAGCATTTT
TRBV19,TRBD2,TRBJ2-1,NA,CASSMKAGVTNEQFF,TGTGCCAGTAGTATGAAGGCGGGAGTAACCAATGAGCAGTTCTTC
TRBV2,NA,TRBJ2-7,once,CASGWGDEQYF,TGTGCCAGCGGGTGGGGGGACGAGCAGTACTTC
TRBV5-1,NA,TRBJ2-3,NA,CASRNGVENTDTQYF,TGCGCCAGCAGAAACGGGGTCGAGAACACAGATACGCAGTATTTT
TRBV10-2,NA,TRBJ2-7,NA,CASSAGTISYEQYF,TGCGCCAGCAGTGCCGGGACAATCTCCTACGAGCAGTACTTC
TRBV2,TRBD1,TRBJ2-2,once,CATRTAGTDTGELFF,TGTGCCACGCGGACGGCCGGGACAGACACCGGGGAGCTGTTTTTT
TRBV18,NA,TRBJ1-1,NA,CASSPLSGNTEAFF,TGTGCCAGCTCACCCCTATCCGGGAACACTGAAGCTTTCTTT
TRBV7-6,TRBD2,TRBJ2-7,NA,CASSPQGLAGDYEQYF,TGTGCCAGCAGCCCCCAAGGACTAGCGGGGGACTACGAGCAGTACTTC
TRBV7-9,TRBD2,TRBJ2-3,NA,CASSPLGEGRADTQYF,TGTGCCAGCAGCCCCCTGGGGGAGGGGAGGGCAGATACGCAGTATTTT
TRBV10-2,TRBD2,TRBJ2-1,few,CASSGVSGNEQFF,TGCGCCAGCAGTGGGGTTAGCGGGAATGAGCAGTTCTTC
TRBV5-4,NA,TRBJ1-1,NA,CASSFGYTEAFF,TGTGCCAGCAGCTTCGGGTACACTGAAGCTTTCTTT
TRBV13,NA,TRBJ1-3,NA,CASSPKGVKGNTIYF,TGTGCCAGCAGCCCGAAGGGGGTCAAGGGAAACACCATATATTTT
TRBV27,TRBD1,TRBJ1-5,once,CASSFNRGTFSNQPQHF,TGTGCCAGCAGTTTCAACAGGGGCACTTTTAGCAATCAGCCCCAGCATTTT
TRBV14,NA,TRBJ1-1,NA,CASSQVSGGNTEAFF,TGTGCCAGCAGCCAAGTATCAGGAGGGAACACTGAAGCTTTCTTT
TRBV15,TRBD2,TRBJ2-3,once,CATSRVAGGTDTQYF,TGTGCCACCAGCAGAGTGGCGGGAGGCACAGATACGCAGTATTTT
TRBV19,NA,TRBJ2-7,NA,CASSIGQADEQYF,TGTGCCAGTAGTATCGGTCAGGCCGACGAGCAGTACTTC
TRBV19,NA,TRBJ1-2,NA,CATDRTPNYGYTF,TGTGCCACCGACAGGACCCCTAACTATGGCTACACCTTC
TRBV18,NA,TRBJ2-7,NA,CASSPRQDSYEQYF,TGTGCCAGCTCACCGAGACAGGACTCCTACGAGCAGTACTTC
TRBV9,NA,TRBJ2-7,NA,CASSVGAGAGYEQYF,TGTGCCAGCAGCGTGGGAGCAGGGGCTGGATACGAGCAGTACTTC
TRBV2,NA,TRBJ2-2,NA,CASSETGKTGGELFF,TGTGCCAGCAGTGAAACGGGGAAGACCGGCGGGGAGCTGTTTTTT
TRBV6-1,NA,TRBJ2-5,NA,CATRVKETQYF,TGTGCCACCCGGGTGAAAGAGACCCAGTACTTC
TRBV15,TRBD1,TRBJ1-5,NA,CATSRDSGGQGNQPQHF,TGTGCCACCAGCAGAGATTCAGGGGGGCAGGGCAATCAGCCCCAGCATTTT
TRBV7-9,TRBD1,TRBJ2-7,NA,CASSSLTGAKQYF,TGTGCCAGCAGCTCCCTTACAGGGGCGAAGCAGTACTTC
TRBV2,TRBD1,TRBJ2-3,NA,CASRPGQGSDTQYF,TGTGCCAGCAGACCTGGACAGGGGTCCGATACGCAGTATTTT
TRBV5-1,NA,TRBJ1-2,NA,CASNLQVGANYGYTF,TGCGCCAGCAACCTACAGGTTGGGGCTAACTATGGCTACACCTTC
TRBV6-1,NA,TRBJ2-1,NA,CASSAQGGGYEQFF,TGTGCCAGCAGTGCCCAGGGAGGGGGGTATGAGCAGTTCTTC
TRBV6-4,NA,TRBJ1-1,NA,CASSDSEASEAFF,TGTGCCAGCAGTGACTCGGAGGCGAGTGAAGCTTTCTTT
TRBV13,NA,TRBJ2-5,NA,CASNGGSQETQYF,TGTGCCAGCAATGGGGGGAGCCAAGAGACCCAGTACTTC
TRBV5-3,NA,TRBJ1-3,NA,CARSLAPGGSGNTIYF,TGTGCCAGAAGCTTGGCCCCGGGGGGCTCTGGAAACACCATATATTTT
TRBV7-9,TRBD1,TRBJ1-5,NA,CASSSGTGALNQPQHF,TGTGCCAGCAGCTCAGGGACAGGGGCACTCAATCAGCCCCAGCATTTT
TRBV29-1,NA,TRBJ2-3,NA,CSVDFTGGGTDTQYF,TGCAGCGTTGACTTTACGGGGGGCGGCACAGATACGCAGTATTTT
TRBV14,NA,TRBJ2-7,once,CASSQETGYEQYF,TGTGCCAGCAGCCAGGAGACAGGCTACGAGCAGTACTTC
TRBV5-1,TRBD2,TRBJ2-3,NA,CASSLTPGLASGTDTQYF,TGCGCCAGCAGCTTGACCCCGGGACTAGCATCCGGCACAGATACGCAGTATTTT
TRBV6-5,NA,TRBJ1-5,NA,CASRGASFNQPQHF,TGTGCCAGCCGCGGGGCCAGCTTTAATCAGCCCCAGCATTTT
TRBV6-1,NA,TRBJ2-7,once,CASSDWQGPYEQYF,TGTGCCAGCAGTGATTGGCAGGGGCCCTACGAGCAGTACTTC
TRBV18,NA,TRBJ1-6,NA,CASSPRQADNSPLHF,TGTGCCAGCTCACCCCGACAGGCAGATAATTCACCCCTCCACTTT
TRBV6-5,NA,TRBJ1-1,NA,CASSYGAGSDAFF,TGTGCCAGCAGTTACGGTGCGGGGTCCGATGCTTTCTTT
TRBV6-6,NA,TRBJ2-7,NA,CASSYDIGGSYEQYF,TGTGCCAGCAGTTACGACATAGGGGGCTCCTACGAGCAGTACTTC
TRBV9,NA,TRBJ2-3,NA,CASSGSRAPPDTQYF,TGTGCCAGCAGCGGGTCGCGGGCCCCCCCAGATACGCAGTATTTT